What follows are 25 T cell receptor beta chains derived from one specimen sequenced in a study of cytomegalovirus exposure and HLA in healthy donors. PCR primers comprised 60 Vbeta and 13 Jbeta primers. Libraries were prepared by immunoSEQ multiplex PCR; TCRdb keeps only in-frame clonotypes and omits some of them. In the table there are over 150,000 clones, approximately 80% of which are singletons. The sequenced sample consisted of PBMCs. These receptors all come from a male donor in good health and CMV-seronegative.

J is TRBJ1-1 and V is TRBV5-1; D is possibly TRBD1 (5 bases). The CDR3 has 16 residues. Germline values: CDR1 SGHRS, CDR2 YFSETQ. The V and J ends lost 2 bases and 0 bases respectively, with 14 bases between them. This CDR3 is CASSFTQGRMNTEAFF. The CDR3 nucleotides read TGCGCCAGCAGCTTTACGCAGGGAAGGATGAACACTGAAGCTTTCTTT. The whole variable domain, filled in from reference TRBV5-1 and TRBJ1-1, reads KAGVTQTPRYLIKTRGQQVTLSCSPISGHRSVSWYQQTPGQGLQFLFEYFSETQRNKGNFPGRFSGRQFSNSRSEMNVSTLELGDSALYLCASSFTQGRMNTEAFFGQGTRLTVV.

This chain uses TRBV28 with TRBJ2-7, with 8 bases identical to TRBD2. Germline V gene lookup returns CDR1 MDHEN and CDR2 SYDVKM. V shed 4 bases and J 4 bases; nucleotides not matched to a gene: 3. This CDR3 region has 13 residues. CDR3 residues: CASSSGGRYEQYF. CDR3 DNA sequence: TGTGCCAGCAGTTCCGGCGGGAGGTACGAGCAGTACTTC.

This rearrangement joins TRBV2 to TRBJ2-4; 8 positions match TRBD1. Germline V gene data show CDR1 as SNHLY and CDR2 as FYNNEI. J was trimmed by 8 bases and V by 3 bases; bases with no gene match: 9. The CDR3 covers 15 residues. The CDR3: CASSDEDRVPHIQYF. The CDR3 nucleotides are TGTGCCAGCAGTGACGAGGACAGGGTTCCGCACATTCAGTACTTC.

This clone came up a few times. The J gene is TRBJ1-5, the V gene TRBV4-1, with unresolved D. Germline-derived CDR1 and CDR2 are MGHRA and YSYEKL. The CDR3 runs 15 residues. V was clipped by 4 bases and J by 1 base, with 11 bases between them. The CDR3 sequence is CASSPRAHSNQPQHF. In DNA form, the CDR3 reads TGCGCCAGCAGCCCAAGAGCCCACAGCAATCAGCCCCAGCATTTT.

The chain joins TRBV7-2 to TRBJ2-7, with 7 bases fitting TRBD1. This CDR3 spans 15 amino acids. The V gene's germline CDR1 is SGHTA and CDR2 FQGNSA. V gave up 2 bases and J gave up 2 bases; unmatched junction bases: 6. This CDR3 reads CASSLLTGPTYEQYF. The CDR3 bases are TGTGCCAGCAGCTTATTGACAGGGCCTACCTACGAGCAGTACTTC.

The genes are TRBV7-9 and TRBJ2-5; 10 bases fit TRBD1. The germline V gene has CDR1 SEHNR and CDR2 FQNEAQ (reference sequence). V shed 5 bases, J shed 3 bases, and the junction held 3 bases outside the gene matches. CDR3 size: 14 residues. This CDR3 reads CASSADRGKETQYF. CDR3 coding DNA: TGTGCCAGCAGCGCGGACAGGGGGAAAGAGACCCAGTACTTC.

The chain recombines TRBV13 with TRBJ2-7; D may be TRBD2 (5 bases). The V and J ends lost 2 bases and 5 bases respectively, with 28 bases between them. The CDR3 spans 19 residues. Germline V gene sequence: CDR1 PRHDT, CDR2 FYEKMQ (reference sequence). The CDR3: CASSLISEGSASERDEQYF. The CDR3, as DNA: TGTGCCAGCAGCTTAATTTCCGAGGGTTCGGCGAGCGAACGGGACGAGCAGTACTTC.

The chain is built from TRBV4-2 and TRBJ2-3; D is ambiguous. The length of the CDR3 is 14 residues. CDR1 is LGHNA, CDR2 YNFKEQ, per germline. The V end was cut by 1 base, the J end by 2 bases, with 7 bases between. This CDR3 is CASSQGLDTDTQYF. DNA of the CDR3: TGTGCCAGCAGCCAAGGGCTAGACACAGATACGCAGTATTTT.

This chain joins TRBV6-6 and TRBJ2-1; a possible D gene is TRBD2 (7 bases). The CDR3 is 14 amino acids. V was clipped by 2 bases and J by 6 bases, with 11 bases between them. Germline-derived CDR1 and CDR2 are MNHNY and SVGAGI (reference sequence). The CDR3 DNA follows: TGTGCCAGCAGTTACCTCGGGGGGCCCAATGAGCAGTTCTTC. Translated: CASSYLGGPNEQFF.

The CDR3 sequence: CASSCNRAEVLNQPQHF. CDR3 nucleotide sequence: TGTGCCAGCAGCTGTAACAGGGCCGAGGTCCTCAATCAGCCCCAGCATTTT. This rearrangement joins TRBV5-7 to TRBJ1-5; perhaps TRBD1 as D (6 bases). TRBV5-7 belongs to the ORF category, with a function that is uncertain. This CDR3 has 17 amino acids. Trimming stripped 3 bases from V and 3 bases from J, with 19 bases between.

The chain combines TRBV6-1 with TRBJ2-5, with a possible D match to TRBD1 (6 bases). This CDR3 contains 12 residues. From germline, CDR1 is MNHNS and CDR2 SASEGT. V lost 6 bases and J 5 bases, leaving 10 bases between the germline ends. Here the CDR3 reads CASRERGETQYF. The DNA for the CDR3 is TGTGCCAGCAGGGAGAGGGGGGAGACCCAGTACTTC.

The chain couples TRBV27 to TRBJ2-3; 13 bases match TRBD2. The germline V gene encodes CDR1 MNHEY and CDR2 SMNVEV (reference sequence). The junction had 3 bases not matched to a gene; V was cut back by 4 bases and J by 2 bases. This CDR3 region has 16 residues. CDR3 coding DNA: TGTGCCAGCAGTTCACTAGCGGGAGGGAACACAGATACGCAGTATTTT. It specifies CASSSLAGGNTDTQYF.

The chain links TRBV27 to TRBJ2-5; tentative D call: TRBD1 (6 bases). The better agreement between TRBJ2-7 and the DNA end casts doubt on the J call. The CDR3 runs to 16 residues. CDR1 is MNHEY and CDR2 is SMNVEV in the germline V gene (reference sequence). The DNA of the CDR3 is TGTGCCAGCAGTTTATCAGACAGGTTCTCCTCCTACGAGCAGTACTTC. The encoded protein is CASSLSDRFSSYEQYF.

This clone is a singleton in its sample. The genes are TRBV11-3 and TRBJ1-2; 7 bases agree with TRBD1. The CDR3 length is 13 residues. The J segment lost 8 bases and the V segment lost 5 bases, leaving 8 bases of the junction unmatched. Germline values: CDR1 SGHNT, CDR2 YENEEA. CDR3 loop: CASSAPDRVGYTF. CDR3 nucleotide sequence: TGTGCCAGCAGCGCCCCCGACAGGGTCGGCTACACCTTC.

This chain uses TRBV5-6 with TRBJ2-1, with 9 nucleotides matching TRBD2. Germline-derived CDR1 and CDR2 are SGHDT and YYEEEE. With 0 bases clipped from V and 7 bases from J, the junction kept 8 bases outside the gene matches. The length of the CDR3 is 16 residues. CDR3 in amino acids: CASSLATSGQWNEQFF. The CDR3, as DNA: TGTGCCAGCAGCTTGGCGACTAGCGGCCAGTGGAATGAGCAGTTCTTC. The variable domain in full, with the rest retrieved from reference TRBV5-6 and TRBJ2-1, is DAGVTQSPTHLIKTRGQQVTLRCSPKSGHDTVSWYQQALGQGPQFIFQYYEEEERQRGNFPDRFSGHQFPNYSSELNVNALLLGDSALYLCASSLATSGQWNEQFFGPGTRLTVL.

The chain joins TRBV11-2 to TRBJ2-7; tentatively, D is TRBD2 (6 bases). Per the germline V gene, CDR1 is SGHAT and CDR2 is FQNNGV. V lost 5 bases and J lost 3, with 20 bases in between. The CDR3 covers 16 residues. CDR3 DNA sequence: TGTGCCAGCAGCGAAGACGGGGGAGAGGGCCTCTACGAGCAGTACTTC. Encoded protein: CASSEDGGEGLYEQYF.

This chain uses TRBV21-1 with TRBJ1-5. TRBV21-1 is listed as a pseudogene. CDR3 length equals 13 residues. CDR3 protein: CASSRGRDQPQHF. CDR3 DNA: TGTGCCAGCAGCAGAGGGCGCGATCAGCCCCAGCATTTT.

In its sample, this clone was seen once. The chain has TRBV19 and TRBJ2-1; 13 nucleotides line up with TRBD2. Looked up from germline, CDR1 is LNHDA and CDR2 is SQIVND (reference sequence). Unmatched junction bases numbered 1, after V lost 5 bases and J lost 0 bases. The CDR3 extends over 16 amino acids. This CDR3 is CASSRLAGGSYNEQFF. CDR3 DNA: TGTGCCAGTAGTCGACTAGCGGGGGGCTCCTACAATGAGCAGTTCTTC. Variable domain in full (rest from reference TRBV19 and TRBJ2-1): DGGITQSPKYLFRKEGQNVTLSCEQNLNHDAMYWYRQDPGQGLRLIYYSQIVNDFQKGDIAEGYSVSREKKESFPLTVTSAQKNPTAFYLCASSRLAGGSYNEQFFGPGTRLTVL.

This chain connects TRBV27 to TRBJ1-2; D is possibly TRBD1 (6 bases). The germline V and J ends were trimmed by 1 base and 3 bases, with 6 bases remaining between them. The CDR3 covers 13 residues. Per germline, CDR1 MNHEY and CDR2 SMNVEV (reference sequence). Here the CDR3 reads CASSLYRDYGYTF. The DNA for the CDR3 is TGTGCCAGCAGTTTATACAGGGACTATGGCTACACCTTC.

This rearrangement joins TRBV9 to TRBJ2-5; 9 nucleotides line up with TRBD1. V gave up 3 bases and J gave up 4 bases; unmatched junction bases: 7. Germline loops: CDR1 SGDLS, CDR2 YYNGEE. The CDR3 contains 15 residues. The CDR3 DNA follows: TGTGCCAGCAGCGGCGGGACAGGGCAAGGAGAGACCCAGTACTTC. Its translation: CASSGGTGQGETQYF.

The rearrangement uses TRBV19 and TRBJ2-2; a possible D gene is TRBD1 (6 bases). Germline-derived CDR1 and CDR2 are LNHDA and SQIVND (reference sequence). The CDR3 is 15 amino acids. The V end was cut by 4 bases, the J end by 5 bases, with 14 bases between. The CDR3 sequence: CASSTPITGTGELFF. CDR3 coding DNA: TGTGCCAGTAGTACTCCGATTACAGGGACCGGGGAGCTGTTTTTT.

The genes are TRBV10-3 and TRBJ2-5; 15 nucleotides line up with TRBD2. The CDR3 is 15 amino acids. Germline V lookup: CDR1 ENHRY, CDR2 SYGVKD. V dropped 6 bases and J dropped 4; count of bases not matched to a gene: 3. For the CDR3, the DNA is TGTGCCATCAGGAGGGGACTAGCGGGGGGAGAGACCCAGTACTTC. Translated, it gives CAIRRGLAGGETQYF.

This clone came up a few times. V is TRBV6-4 and J is TRBJ2-6; tentatively, D is TRBD1 (5 bases). Germline V gene data show CDR1 as MRHNA and CDR2 as SNTAGT. The CDR3 loop spans 16 amino acids. Trimming cost V 3 bases and J 2 bases, with 11 bases left between them. DNA for the CDR3: TGTGCCAGCAGTGATTACTCAGGGCCTGGGGCCAACGTCCTGACTTTC. It yields the protein CASSDYSGPGANVLTF.

The chain employs TRBV7-2 and TRBJ2-5; 12 nucleotides align to TRBD1. The trim removed 6 bases at V and 5 bases at J, leaving 7 bases unmatched. The germline gives CDR1 SGHTA, CDR2 FQGNSA. This CDR3 has 15 amino acids. The CDR3 loop reads CASRDWDRGQETQYF. CDR3 DNA: TGTGCCAGCAGAGACTGGGACAGGGGGCAGGAGACCCAGTACTTC.

The J gene is TRBJ2-1, the V gene TRBV5-1; 8 bases are shared with TRBD1. There are 17 residues in the CDR3. Germline V gene lookup returns CDR1 SGHRS and CDR2 YFSETQ. V was pared by 5 bases and J by 3 bases, with 13 bases of the junction left unmatched. This CDR3 reads CASRVSPGTGDYNEQFF. CDR3 coding DNA: TGCGCCAGCAGGGTTAGTCCCGGGACAGGAGACTACAATGAGCAGTTCTTC.